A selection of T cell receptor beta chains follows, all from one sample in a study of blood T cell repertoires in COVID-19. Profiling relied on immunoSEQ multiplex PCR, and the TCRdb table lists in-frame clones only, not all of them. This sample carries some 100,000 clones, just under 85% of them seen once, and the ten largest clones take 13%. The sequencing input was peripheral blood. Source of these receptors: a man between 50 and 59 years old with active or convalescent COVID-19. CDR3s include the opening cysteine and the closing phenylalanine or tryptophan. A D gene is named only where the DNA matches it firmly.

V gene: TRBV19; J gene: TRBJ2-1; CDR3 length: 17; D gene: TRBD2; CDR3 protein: CASKAGSGSGSYNEQFF
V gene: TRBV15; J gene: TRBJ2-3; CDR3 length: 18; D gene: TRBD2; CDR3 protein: CATSRDLVGRAGADTQYF
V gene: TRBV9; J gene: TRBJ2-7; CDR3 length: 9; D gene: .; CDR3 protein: CANFYEQYF
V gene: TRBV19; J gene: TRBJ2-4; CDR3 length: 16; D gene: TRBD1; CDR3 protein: CASSISSGQGGDIQYF
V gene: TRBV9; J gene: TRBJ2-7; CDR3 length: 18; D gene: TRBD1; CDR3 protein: CASSVGFLGQGSSHEQYF
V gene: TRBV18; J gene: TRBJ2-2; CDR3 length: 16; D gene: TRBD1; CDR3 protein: CASSPWTGGNTGELFF
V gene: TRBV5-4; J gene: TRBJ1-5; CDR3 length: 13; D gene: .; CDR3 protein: CASSFGWDQPQHF
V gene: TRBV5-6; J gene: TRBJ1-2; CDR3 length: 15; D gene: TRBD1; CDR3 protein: CASSPDRGRSYGYTF
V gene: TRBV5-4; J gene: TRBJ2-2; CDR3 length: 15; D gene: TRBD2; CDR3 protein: CASSLSLAGTGELFF
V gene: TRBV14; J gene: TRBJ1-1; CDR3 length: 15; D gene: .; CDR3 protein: CASSQGKAGEAEAFF
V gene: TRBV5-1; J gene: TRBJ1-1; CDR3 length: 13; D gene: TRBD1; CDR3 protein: CASSHGDRGEAFF
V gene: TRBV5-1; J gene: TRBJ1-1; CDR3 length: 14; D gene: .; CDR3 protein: CASSHQNREPEAFF